Listed below are T cell receptor beta chains from one sample, sequenced in a study of cytomegalovirus exposure and HLA in healthy donors. This table comes from immunoSEQ multiplex PCR, and its TCRdb copy is limited to in-frame clones, with some not included. The sample consists of approximately 69,000 clones, around four fifths of them appearing once. Sequenced input: PBMCs. The receptors here all came from a woman younger than 45 in good health and CMV-seropositive. The CDR3 runs from the conserved cysteine through the conserved F or W. Each record gives: V gene, J gene, clone size, D gene, CDR3 protein, CDR3 DNA. A D gene is named only where the DNA matches it firmly. Part of the rows lack a size; the others show once, few, many or a class for expanded clones.

TRBV14	TRBJ2-1	few	-	CASRASVGNEQFF	TGTGCCAGCAGGGCTAGCGTAGGCAATGAGCAGTTCTTC
TRBV4-1	TRBJ2-7	once	TRBD1	CASSPSGTGDRSYEQYF	TGCGCCAGCAGCCCATCCGGGACAGGCGACCGCTCCTACGAGCAGTACTTC
TRBV6-1	TRBJ1-5	-	TRBD1	CASSESGGYNQPQHF	TGTGCCAGCAGTGAATCAGGGGGCTACAATCAGCCCCAGCATTTT
TRBV28	TRBJ2-7	-	TRBD2	CASSLDSGRIFAYEQYF	TGTGCCAGCAGTTTAGATAGCGGGAGAATTTTTGCTTACGAGCAGTACTTC
TRBV29-1	TRBJ1-1	-	TRBD1	CSVIPGQGRVFF	TGCAGCGTCATCCCGGGACAGGGACGAGTTTTCTTT
TRBV6-1	TRBJ1-2	-	-	CASSENRATLYGYTF	TGTGCCAGCAGTGAAAACAGGGCCACCCTCTATGGCTACACCTTC
TRBV7-2	TRBJ1-2	-	-	CASSPTGTVTFYGYTF	TGTGCCAGCAGCCCCACCGGGACTGTGACCTTCTATGGCTACACCTTC
TRBV29-1	TRBJ2-4	-	-	CSVEDRVLQYF	TGCAGCGTTGAAGACAGGGTTTTACAGTACTTC
TRBV29-1	TRBJ2-7	-	-	CSVRPGHSITYEQYF	TGCAGCGTACGCCCGGGACACTCGATCACCTACGAGCAGTACTTC
TRBV6-5	TRBJ1-2	-	TRBD1	CASSSDRGGHGYTF	TGTGCCAGCAGTTCCGACAGAGGGGGCCATGGCTACACCTTC
TRBV9	TRBJ2-3	-	TRBD2	CASSATSGSTSTDTQYF	TGTGCCAGCAGCGCAACTAGCGGGAGTACTAGCACAGATACGCAGTATTTT
TRBV28	TRBJ2-7	few	TRBD2	CASSPRAGEGYEQYF	TGTGCCAGCAGCCCTAGAGCGGGAGAGGGCTACGAGCAGTACTTC
TRBV6-6	TRBJ2-7	-	TRBD1	CASSYSGQPYEQYF	TGTGCCAGCAGTTACTCGGGACAGCCCTACGAGCAGTACTTC
TRBV13	TRBJ2-7	-	-	CASSPHPPPGVGEQYF	TGTGCCAGCAGCCCCCACCCCCCCCCGGGAGTGGGCGAGCAGTACTTC
TRBV19	TRBJ1-5	few	-	CASSIDLFQPQHF	TGTGCCAGTAGTATAGACCTATTTCAGCCCCAGCATTTT
TRBV6-5	TRBJ1-5	few	TRBD1	CASRQGDQPQHF	TGTGCCAGCAGACAGGGGGATCAGCCCCAGCATTTT
TRBV28	TRBJ2-1	-	TRBD2	CASSLTGTGRAFF	TGTGCCAGCAGTCTAACCGGGACTGGGAGGGCGTTCTTC
TRBV30	TRBJ2-1	-	-	CAWSVIGNEQFF	TGTGCCTGGAGTGTCATCGGCAATGAGCAGTTCTTC
TRBV29-1	TRBJ1-1	-	-	CSGTRMNTEAFF	TGCAGCGGAACCAGGATGAACACTGAAGCTTTCTTT
TRBV20-1	TRBJ2-5	-	-	CSARARETQYF	TGCAGTGCTAGGGCCAGGGAGACCCAGTACTTC
TRBV30	TRBJ1-4	-	TRBD1	CAWSPTQGKKLFF	TGTGCCTGGAGTCCCACACAGGGGAAAAAACTGTTTTTT
TRBV5-4	TRBJ1-1	-	TRBD1	CASSKDGGQAGTEAFF	TGTGCCAGCAGCAAAGATGGGGGACAGGCGGGGACTGAAGCTTTCTTT
TRBV7-2	TRBJ2-5	-	TRBD1	CASSGAGTGETRETQYF	TGTGCCAGCAGCGGAGCCGGGACAGGGGAGACCCGAGAGACCCAGTACTTC
TRBV28	TRBJ2-7	few	-	CASSPSQYEQYF	TGTGCCAGCAGTCCCAGTCAGTACGAGCAGTACTTC
TRBV4-1	TRBJ1-5	few	-	CASSVGALRQPRTRKPQHF	TGCGCCAGCAGCGTTGGTGCGTTGAGGCAGCCAAGAACGAGAAAACCCCAGCATTTT
TRBV10-1	TRBJ2-1	-	-	CASSEAPRKDEQFF	TGCGCCAGCAGTGAGGCCCCCAGGAAGGATGAGCAGTTCTTC
TRBV11-2	TRBJ1-3	-	-	CASTFSPVGGPGNTIYF	TGTGCCAGCACCTTTTCCCCCGTGGGGGGACCTGGAAACACCATATATTTT
TRBV10-3	TRBJ1-5	-	-	CAISEGLNQPQHF	TGTGCCATCAGTGAGGGACTTAATCAGCCCCAGCATTTT
TRBV2	TRBJ1-2	-	TRBD1	CASSPDRDGGYTF	TGTGCCAGCAGTCCGGACAGGGACGGGGGCTACACCTTC
TRBV5-6	TRBJ1-2	-	-	CASSPQGYGYTF	TGTGCCAGCAGCCCCCAGGGATATGGCTACACCTTC
TRBV4-2	TRBJ2-7	-	TRBD2	CASSQEPREGYEQYF	TGTGCCAGCAGCCAAGAGCCACGGGAGGGCTACGAGCAGTACTTC
TRBV21-1	TRBJ2-1	-	-	CASSKASGSSYNEQFF	TGTGCCAGCAGCAAAGCTAGCGGGAGCTCCTACAATGAGCAGTTCTTC
TRBV19	TRBJ1-1	few	-	CASSVLQGRTEAFF	TGTGCCAGTAGTGTACTTCAGGGTAGGACTGAAGCTTTCTTT
TRBV2	TRBJ2-2	-	-	CASSVGHTGELFF	TGTGCCAGCAGTGTGGGGCACACCGGGGAGCTGTTTTTT
TRBV7-2	TRBJ2-7	-	TRBD2	CASSLSGIPYEQYF	TGTGCCAGCAGTCTTAGCGGGATCCCCTACGAGCAGTACTTC
TRBV7-9	TRBJ2-7	-	-	CASSSQGYEQYF	TGTGCCAGCAGTTCACAGGGTTACGAGCAGTACTTC
TRBV6-5	TRBJ2-7	-	-	CASSPTGVATYEQYF	TGTGCCAGCAGTCCGACGGGAGTTGCCACCTACGAGCAGTACTTC
TRBV5-1	TRBJ2-3	-	-	CASSLGATDTQYF	TGCGCCAGCAGCTTGGGGGCCACAGATACGCAGTATTTT
TRBV6-1	TRBJ1-4	few	-	CASSGWGTGGEKLFF	TGTGCCAGCAGTGGGTGGGGCACCGGGGGTGAAAAACTGTTTTTT
TRBV4-1	TRBJ1-2	-	-	CASSQVDNSGYTF	TGCGCCAGCAGCCAAGTGGACAACAGCGGCTACACCTTC
TRBV30	TRBJ1-1	-	TRBD1	CAWRRAGGNTEAFF	TGTGCCTGGAGAAGGGCAGGGGGCAACACTGAAGCTTTCTTT
TRBV7-7	TRBJ2-7	-	TRBD1	CASSLARQGAEQYF	TGTGCTAGCAGCTTAGCGCGTCAGGGGGCCGAGCAGTACTTC
TRBV11-2	TRBJ1-2	-	-	CASSLESSQLYGYTF	TGTGCCAGCAGCTTGGAATCTTCACAGCTTTATGGCTACACCTTC
TRBV28	TRBJ1-1	-	-	CASSSRQRRLLEAFF	TGTGCCAGCAGTTCCCGTCAACGGAGATTACTTGAAGCTTTCTTT
TRBV5-6	TRBJ1-1	few	TRBD1	CASSLVGDRAEAFF	TGTGCCAGCAGCTTGGTGGGGGACAGGGCTGAAGCTTTCTTT
TRBV5-1	TRBJ1-1	-	-	CASRVQEGTEAFF	TGCGCCAGCAGGGTCCAGGAGGGGACTGAAGCTTTCTTT
TRBV7-9	TRBJ1-1	-	-	CASSFLRPGTEAFF	TGTGCCAGCAGCTTCCTCCGCCCGGGGACTGAAGCTTTCTTT
TRBV29-1	TRBJ1-4	few	TRBD1	CSARGTATNEKLFF	TGCAGCGCTCGAGGGACAGCAACTAATGAAAAACTGTTTTTT
TRBV5-1	TRBJ2-1	-	-	CASRVQEDEQFF	TGCGCCAGCAGGGTGCAGGAGGATGAGCAGTTCTTC
TRBV14	TRBJ2-1	-	TRBD1	CASSQGTGGREQFF	TGTGCCAGCAGCCAAGGGACAGGGGGGCGCGAGCAGTTCTTC
TRBV29-1	TRBJ2-5	-	-	CSAEEGTQYF	TGCAGCGCCGAGGAGGGGACCCAGTACTTC
TRBV19	TRBJ1-4	-	-	CASSSGELTEKLFF	TGTGCCAGTAGTAGCGGAGAGCTTACGGAAAAACTGTTTTTT
TRBV4-1	TRBJ1-1	-	TRBD1	CASSQGQARNTEAFF	TGCGCCAGCAGCCAGGGACAGGCCAGGAACACTGAAGCTTTCTTT